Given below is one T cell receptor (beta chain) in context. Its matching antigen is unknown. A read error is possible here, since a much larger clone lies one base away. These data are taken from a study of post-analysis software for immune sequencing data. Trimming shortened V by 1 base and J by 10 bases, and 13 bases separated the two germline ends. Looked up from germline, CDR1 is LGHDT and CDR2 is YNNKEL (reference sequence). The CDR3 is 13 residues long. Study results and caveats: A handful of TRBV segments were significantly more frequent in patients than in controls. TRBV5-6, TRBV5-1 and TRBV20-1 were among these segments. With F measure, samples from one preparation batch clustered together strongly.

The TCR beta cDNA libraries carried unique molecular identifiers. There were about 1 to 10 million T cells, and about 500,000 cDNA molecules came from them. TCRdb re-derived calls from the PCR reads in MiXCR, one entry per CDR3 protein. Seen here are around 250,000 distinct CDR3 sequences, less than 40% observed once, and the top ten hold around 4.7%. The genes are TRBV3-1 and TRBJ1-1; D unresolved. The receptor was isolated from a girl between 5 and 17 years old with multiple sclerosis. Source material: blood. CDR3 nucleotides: TGTGCCAGCAGCCAAGTTCCCTCGAATAGAGCTTTCTTT. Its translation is CASSQVPSNRAFF. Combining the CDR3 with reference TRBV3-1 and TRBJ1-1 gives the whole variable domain DTAVSQTPKYLVTQMGNDKSIKCEQNLGHDTMYWYKQDSKKFLKIMFSYNNKELIINETVPNRFSPKSPDKAHLNLHINSLELGDSAVYFCASSQVPSNRAFFGQGTRLTVV.